This T cell receptor (beta chain) was sequenced during a study of T cell changes during pregnancy in multiple sclerosis. Data came from immunoSEQ multiplex PCR; TCRdb stores just in-frame clones and leaves some out. Of 39,000 or so clones listed, 92% are singletons. The count of this clone is one. The sample in question was CD8+ T cells from peripheral blood mononuclear cells, obtained before pregnancy. The receptor comes from a female donor with multiple sclerosis, enrolled in a pregnancy study.

The CDR3 sequence is CASSSREANEKLFF. The CDR3 region has the DNA TGTGCCAGCAGCTCCAGGGAGGCTAATGAAAAACTGTTTTTT. The rearrangement links TRBV13 to TRBJ1-4; D is perhaps TRBD1 (5 bases). The V gene lost 4 bases and the J gene lost 3 bases, with 9 bases spanning the gap. In germline, CDR1 is PRHDT, CDR2 FYEKMQ (reference sequence). The CDR3 extends over 14 amino acids.